This TCR beta chain was profiled in a study of blood T cells in healthy people across ages. Then a second PCR, running about 6 to 12 cycles, was carried out with a sample-barcoded 5' primer and a J-beta primer mix. In TCRdb, the 5' RACE reads were re-called with MiXCR into one record per CDR3 protein. The sample consists of under 1 million distinct CDR3 sequences, roughly 44% of them appearing once. This CDR3 comprises 15 residues. CDR1 and CDR2 (germline): SGHNT, YENEEA. With 3 bases removed from V and 8 bases from J, the gap between germline ends came to 17 bases. Study-level findings and limits: Unsorted PBMCs ruled out conclusive naive versus antigen-experienced comparison. Observed TCR beta diversity per million T cells went down as age went up. This fall followed a roughly linear course with age.

To note about this clonotype: Its target is not known.

The sequencing input was blood. The receptor was derived from a man aged 55 to 69 in good health. The V call is TRBV11-3, the J call TRBJ2-1; weak D call: TRBD1 (6 bases). In nucleotides, the CDR3 is TGTGCCAGCAGCTTTGGGCAGGGGTTAAGGGATGAGCAGTTCTTC. Its protein is CASSFGQGLRDEQFF.